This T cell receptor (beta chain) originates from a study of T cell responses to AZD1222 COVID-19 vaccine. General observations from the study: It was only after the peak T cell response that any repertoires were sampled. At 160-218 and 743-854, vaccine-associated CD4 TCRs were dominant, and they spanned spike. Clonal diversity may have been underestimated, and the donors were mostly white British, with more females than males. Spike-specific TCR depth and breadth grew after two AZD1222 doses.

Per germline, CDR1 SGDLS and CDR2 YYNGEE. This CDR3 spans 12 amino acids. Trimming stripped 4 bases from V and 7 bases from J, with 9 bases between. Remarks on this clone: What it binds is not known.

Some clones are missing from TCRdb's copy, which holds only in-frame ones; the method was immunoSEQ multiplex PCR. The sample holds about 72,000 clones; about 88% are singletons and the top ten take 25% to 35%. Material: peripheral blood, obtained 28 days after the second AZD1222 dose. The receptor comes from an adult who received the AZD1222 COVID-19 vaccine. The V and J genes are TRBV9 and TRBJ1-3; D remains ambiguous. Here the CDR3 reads CASSSEANTIYF. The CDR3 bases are TGTGCCAGCAGCTCCGAGGCGAACACCATATATTTT.